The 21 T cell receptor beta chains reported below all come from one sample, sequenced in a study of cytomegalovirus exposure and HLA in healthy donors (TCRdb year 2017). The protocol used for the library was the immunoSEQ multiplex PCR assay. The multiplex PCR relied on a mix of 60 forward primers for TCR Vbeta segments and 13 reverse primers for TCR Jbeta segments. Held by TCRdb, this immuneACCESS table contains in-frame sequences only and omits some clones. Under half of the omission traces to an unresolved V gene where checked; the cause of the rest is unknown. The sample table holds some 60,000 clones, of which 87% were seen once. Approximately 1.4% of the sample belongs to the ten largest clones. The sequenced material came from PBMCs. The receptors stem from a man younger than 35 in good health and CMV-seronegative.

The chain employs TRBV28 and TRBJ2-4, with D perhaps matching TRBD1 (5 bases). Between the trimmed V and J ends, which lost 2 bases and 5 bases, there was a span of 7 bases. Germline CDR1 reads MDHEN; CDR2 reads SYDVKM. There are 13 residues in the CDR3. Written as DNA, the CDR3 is TGTGCCAGCAGTTTACAAGGGGAAAACATTCAGTACTTC. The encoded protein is CASSLQGENIQYF.

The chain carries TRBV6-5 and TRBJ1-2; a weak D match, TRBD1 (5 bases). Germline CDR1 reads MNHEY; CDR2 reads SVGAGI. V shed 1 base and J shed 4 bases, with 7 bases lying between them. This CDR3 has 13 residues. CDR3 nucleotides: TGTGCCAGCAGTTACTTGGGACTCTATGGCTACACCTTC. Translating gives CASSYLGLYGYTF.

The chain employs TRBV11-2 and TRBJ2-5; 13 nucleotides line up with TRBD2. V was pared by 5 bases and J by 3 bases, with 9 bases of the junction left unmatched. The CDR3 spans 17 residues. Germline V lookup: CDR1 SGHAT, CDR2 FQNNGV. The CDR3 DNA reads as TGTGCCAGCAGCGCCCGGACTAGCGGGGGAGCCGAAGAGACCCAGTACTTC. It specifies CASSARTSGGAEETQYF.

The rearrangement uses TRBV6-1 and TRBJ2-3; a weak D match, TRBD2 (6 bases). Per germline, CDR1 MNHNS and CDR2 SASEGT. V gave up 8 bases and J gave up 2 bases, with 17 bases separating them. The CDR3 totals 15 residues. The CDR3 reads CASGDGGPSTDTQYF. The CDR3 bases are TGTGCCAGCGGCGACGGGGGACCCTCCACAGATACGCAGTATTTT.

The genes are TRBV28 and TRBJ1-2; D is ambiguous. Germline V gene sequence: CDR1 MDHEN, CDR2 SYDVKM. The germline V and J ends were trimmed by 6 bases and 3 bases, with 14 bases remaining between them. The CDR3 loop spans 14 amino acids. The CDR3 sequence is CASRYLGEDYGYTF. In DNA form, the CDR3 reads TGTGCCAGCAGGTACCTCGGGGAGGACTATGGCTACACCTTC.

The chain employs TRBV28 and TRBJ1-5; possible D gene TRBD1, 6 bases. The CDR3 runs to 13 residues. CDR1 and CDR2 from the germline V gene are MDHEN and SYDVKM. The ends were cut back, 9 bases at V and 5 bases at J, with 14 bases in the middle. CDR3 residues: CASYRDTHQPQHF. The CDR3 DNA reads TGTGCCAGTTACAGGGACACCCATCAGCCCCAGCATTTT. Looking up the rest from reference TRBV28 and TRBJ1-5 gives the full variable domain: DVKVTQSSRYLVKRTGEKVFLECVQDMDHENMFWYRQDPGLGLRLIYFSYDVKMKEKGDIPEGYSVSREKKERFSLILESASTNQTSMYLCASYRDTHQPQHFGDGTRLSIL.

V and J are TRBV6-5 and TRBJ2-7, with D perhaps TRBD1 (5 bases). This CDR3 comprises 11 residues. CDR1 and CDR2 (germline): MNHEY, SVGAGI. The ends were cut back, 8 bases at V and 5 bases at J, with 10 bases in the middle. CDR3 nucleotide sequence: TGTGCCAGCTCCAGGGATGACGAGCAGTACTTC. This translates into CASSRDDEQYF.

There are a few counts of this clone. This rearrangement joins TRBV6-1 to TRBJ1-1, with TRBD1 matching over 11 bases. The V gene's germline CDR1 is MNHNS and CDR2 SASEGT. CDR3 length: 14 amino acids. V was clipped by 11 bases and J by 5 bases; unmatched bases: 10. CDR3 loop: CAGSGQGAVTEAFF. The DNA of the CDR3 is TGTGCCGGGTCAGGACAGGGGGCGGTTACTGAAGCTTTCTTT.

The DNA of the CDR3 is TGCGCCAGCAGCGACCGGGACAGGGGGCCCAATGAGCAGTTCTTC. The encoded protein is CASSDRDRGPNEQFF. This chain uses TRBV4-1 with TRBJ2-1; 12 bases fit TRBD1. The CDR3 is 15 residues long. V shed 5 bases, J shed 6 bases, and the junction held 5 bases outside the gene matches. Germline V CDR1 and CDR2: MGHRA, YSYEKL.

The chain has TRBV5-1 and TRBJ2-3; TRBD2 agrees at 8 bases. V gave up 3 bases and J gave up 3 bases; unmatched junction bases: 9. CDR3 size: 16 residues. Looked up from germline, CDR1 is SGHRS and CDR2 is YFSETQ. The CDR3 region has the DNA TGCGCCAGCAGCTCCTACAGCGGGGGCATAACAGATACGCAGTATTTT. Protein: CASSSYSGGITDTQYF.

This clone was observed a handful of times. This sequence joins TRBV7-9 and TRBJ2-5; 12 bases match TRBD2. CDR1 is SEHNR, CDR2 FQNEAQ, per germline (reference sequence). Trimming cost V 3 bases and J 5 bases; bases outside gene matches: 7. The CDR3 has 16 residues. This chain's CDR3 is CASSFRLAGDTETQYF. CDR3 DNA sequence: TGTGCCAGCAGCTTCAGACTAGCGGGGGATACGGAGACCCAGTACTTC. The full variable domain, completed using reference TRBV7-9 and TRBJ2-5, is DTGVSQNPRHKITKRGQNVTFRCDPISEHNRLYWYRQTLGQGPEFLTYFQNEAQLEKSRLLSDRFSAERPKGSFSTLEIQRTEQGDSAMYLCASSFRLAGDTETQYFGPGTRLLVL.

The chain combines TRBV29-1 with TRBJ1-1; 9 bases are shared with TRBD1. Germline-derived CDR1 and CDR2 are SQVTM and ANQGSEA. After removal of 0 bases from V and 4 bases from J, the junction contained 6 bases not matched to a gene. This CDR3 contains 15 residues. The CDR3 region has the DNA TGCAGCGTTGAAGATGGGACAGGGCGGGCCACTGAAGCTTTCTTT. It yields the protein CSVEDGTGRATEAFF.

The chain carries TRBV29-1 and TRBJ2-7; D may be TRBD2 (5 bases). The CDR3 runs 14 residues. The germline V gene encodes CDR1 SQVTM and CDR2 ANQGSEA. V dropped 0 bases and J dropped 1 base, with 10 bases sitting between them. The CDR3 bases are TGCAGCGTTGAAGATCCCGGGGTGTCCTACGAGCAGTACTTC. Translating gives CSVEDPGVSYEQYF.

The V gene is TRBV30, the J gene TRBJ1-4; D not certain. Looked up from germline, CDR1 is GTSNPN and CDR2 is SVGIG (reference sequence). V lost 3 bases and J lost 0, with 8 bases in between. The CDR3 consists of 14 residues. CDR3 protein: CAWRTIATNEKLFF. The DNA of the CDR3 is TGTGCCTGGAGGACAATCGCAACTAATGAAAAACTGTTTTTT.

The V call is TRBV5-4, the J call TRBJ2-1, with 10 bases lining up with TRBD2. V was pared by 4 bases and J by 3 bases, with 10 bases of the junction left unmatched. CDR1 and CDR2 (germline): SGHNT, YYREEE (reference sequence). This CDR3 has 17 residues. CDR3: CASSPTSGVSGYNEQFF. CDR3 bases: TGTGCCAGCAGCCCCACTAGCGGGGTTTCGGGCTACAATGAGCAGTTCTTC.

The CDR3 protein is CASSTGGRNIQYF. For the CDR3, the DNA is TGTGCCAGCAGCACAGGGGGGAGAAACATTCAGTACTTC. The genes are TRBV6-1 and TRBJ2-4; 8 bases are a match to TRBD1. The CDR3 totals 13 residues. With V trimmed by 6 bases and J by 6 bases, 4 bases remained unmatched. Germline assignment: CDR1 MNHNS and CDR2 SASEGT.

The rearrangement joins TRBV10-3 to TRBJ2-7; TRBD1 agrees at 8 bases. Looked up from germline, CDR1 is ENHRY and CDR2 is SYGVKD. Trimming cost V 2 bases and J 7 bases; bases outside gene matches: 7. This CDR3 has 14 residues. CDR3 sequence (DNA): TGTGCCATCAGTGAGGAGCAGGGGGCCGAAGAGCAGTACTTC. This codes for CAISEEQGAEEQYF.

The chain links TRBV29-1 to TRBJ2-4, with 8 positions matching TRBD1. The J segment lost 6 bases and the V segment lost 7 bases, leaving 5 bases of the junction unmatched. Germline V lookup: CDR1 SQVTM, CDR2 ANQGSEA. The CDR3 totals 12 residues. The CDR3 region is CSGRDRSNIQYF. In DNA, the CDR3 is TGCAGCGGCCGGGACAGGTCAAACATTCAGTACTTC.

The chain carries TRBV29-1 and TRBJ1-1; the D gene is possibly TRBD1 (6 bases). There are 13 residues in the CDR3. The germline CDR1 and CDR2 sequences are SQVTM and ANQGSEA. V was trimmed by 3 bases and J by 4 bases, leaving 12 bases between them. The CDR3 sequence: CSVDGRGGTEAFF. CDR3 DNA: TGCAGCGTTGATGGCAGGGGTGGCACTGAAGCTTTCTTT.

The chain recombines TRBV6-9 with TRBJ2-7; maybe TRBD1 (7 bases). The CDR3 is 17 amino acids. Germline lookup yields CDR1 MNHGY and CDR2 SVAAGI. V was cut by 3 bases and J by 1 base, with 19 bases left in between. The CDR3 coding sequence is TGTGCCAGCAGTTACTTCAGGGGGGACAGATTATCCTACGAGCAGTACTTC. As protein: CASSYFRGDRLSYEQYF.

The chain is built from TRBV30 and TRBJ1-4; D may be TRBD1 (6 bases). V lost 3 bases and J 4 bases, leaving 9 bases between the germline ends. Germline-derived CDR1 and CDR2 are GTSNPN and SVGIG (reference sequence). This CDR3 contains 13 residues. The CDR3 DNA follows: TGTGCCTGGAGAAGCAGGGGTAATGAAAAACTGTTTTTT. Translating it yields CAWRSRGNEKLFF.